The 18 T cell receptor beta chains reported below all come from one sample, sequenced in a study of blood T cell repertoires in COVID-19. Data came from immunoSEQ multiplex PCR; TCRdb stores just in-frame clones and leaves some out. The table shows around 340,000 clones, with around nine tenths occurring only once. The specimen was peripheral blood. The receptors shown here come from a woman aged 60-75 years with COVID-19, enrolled during active disease.

The chain couples TRBV2 to TRBJ2-5; D perhaps matches TRBD2 (5 bases). This CDR3 is 15 amino acids long. Germline V CDR1 and CDR2: SNHLY, FYNNEI. Trimming removed 6 bases from V and 4 bases from J, with 18 bases in between. The CDR3 loop is CASSTQPGEGETQYF. The DNA of the CDR3 is TGTGCCAGCAGCACCCAGCCCGGAGAGGGAGAGACCCAGTACTTC.

This chain links TRBV30 with TRBJ1-1; D is ambiguous. Trimming left V 5 bases short and J 2 bases short, with 24 bases between. The CDR3 has 17 residues. Germline V gene data show CDR1 as GTSNPN and CDR2 as SVGIG (reference sequence). CDR3 nucleotides: TGTGCCTGGGCATACATAAGTGGATTCGAGGGTAACACTGAAGCTTTCTTT. As protein: CAWAYISGFEGNTEAFF. Supplemented by reference TRBV30 and TRBJ1-1, the full variable domain reads SQTIHQWPATLVQPVGSPLSLECTVEGTSNPNLYWYRQAAGRGLQLLFYSVGIGQISSEVPQNLSASRPQDRQFILSSKKLLLSDSGFYLCAWAYISGFEGNTEAFFGQGTRLTVV.

The chain recombines TRBV7-9 with TRBJ1-2; D is unclear. The CDR3 has 12 residues. Per the germline V gene, CDR1 is SEHNR and CDR2 is FQNEAQ (reference sequence). Trimming took 11 bases from V and 1 from J, leaving 11 bases between them. In DNA form, the CDR3 reads TGTGCCGGCTCCGAGGGTAACTATGGCTACACCTTC. Amino acids: CAGSEGNYGYTF. The full variable domain, its missing parts supplied by reference TRBV7-9 and TRBJ1-2, is DTGVSQNPRHKITKRGQNVTFRCDPISEHNRLYWYRQTLGQGPEFLTYFQNEAQLEKSRLLSDRFSAERPKGSFSTLEIQRTEQGDSAMYLCAGSEGNYGYTFGSGTRLTVV.

The V gene is TRBV10-3, the J gene TRBJ1-3; TRBD1 is a possible D gene (5 bases). V lost 7 bases and J lost 3, with 13 bases in between. Germline V lookup: CDR1 ENHRY, CDR2 SYGVKD. CDR3 length: 14 residues. The CDR3 region is CAIKGREFGNTIYF. In DNA form, the CDR3 reads TGTGCCATCAAGGGCAGGGAATTTGGAAACACCATATATTTT.

The chain is built from TRBV7-2 and TRBJ2-5; D perhaps matches TRBD2 (6 bases). Germline CDR1 is SGHTA and CDR2 is FQGNSA. The V end lost 1 base, the J end lost 1 base, and 10 bases lay between the germline ends. The CDR3 contains 15 residues. DNA of the CDR3: TGTGCCAGCAGCTTAGGTCTAGCGAGCCAAGAGACCCAGTACTTC. This encodes CASSLGLASQETQYF.

This sequence joins TRBV7-3 and TRBJ2-1, with 8 bases identical to TRBD2. V lost 1 base and J lost 8; bases outside the gene matches: 13. Looked up from germline, CDR1 is SGHTA and CDR2 is FQGTGA. The CDR3 runs to 17 residues. The CDR3 here is CASSLIPSGGAFDEQFF. DNA for the CDR3: TGTGCCAGCAGCTTAATCCCGAGCGGGGGCGCGTTCGATGAGCAGTTCTTC.

The chain employs TRBV18 and TRBJ1-1; a weak D match, TRBD1 (5 bases). The CDR3 extends over 14 amino acids. V was shortened by 0 bases and J by 6 bases, with 11 bases between the two germline ends. Germline CDR1 is KGHSH and CDR2 is LQKENI. The CDR3 bases are TGTGCCAGCTCACCACCCAGTCAGGGCCCTGAAGCTTTCTTT. The encoded protein is CASSPPSQGPEAFF. The full variable domain, rest sourced from reference TRBV18 and TRBJ1-1, is NAGVMQNPRHLVRRRGQEARLRCSPMKGHSHVYWYRQLPEEGLKFMVYLQKENIIDESGMPKERFSAEFPKEGPSILRIQQVVRGDSAAYFCASSPPSQGPEAFFGQGTRLTVV.

V usage is TRBV21-1 and J usage is TRBJ2-5; TRBD2, the table's D call, lacks a check against the DNA. TRBV21-1 is a recognized pseudogene. CDR3 length: 13 residues. The DNA of the CDR3 is TGTGCCAGCAGCAAGTGCGGGGAAGAGACCCAGTACTTC. It yields the protein CASSKCGEETQYF.

This clone was detected once. This sequence joins TRBV12-3 or TRBV12-4 and TRBJ1-2, with a tentative D call TRBD1 (5 bases). With 7 bases removed from V and 4 bases from J, the gap between germline ends came to 13 bases. The CDR3 has 13 residues. The CDR3 region is CASTPGVLYGYTF. The CDR3 DNA sequence: TGTGCCAGCACCCCGGGGGTTCTCTATGGCTACACCTTC.

V is TRBV11-3 and J is TRBJ2-1; D is ambiguous. V was shortened by 1 base and J by 7 bases, with 14 bases between the two germline ends. Germline-derived CDR1 and CDR2 are SGHNT and YENEEA. This CDR3 is 15 amino acids long. CDR3 in amino acids: CASSLGGIVENEQFF. Written as DNA, the CDR3 is TGTGCCAGCAGCTTAGGAGGTATCGTTGAGAATGAGCAGTTCTTC. Together with reference TRBV11-3 and TRBJ2-1, the CDR3 gives the full variable domain: EAGVVQSPRYKIIEKKQPVAFWCNPISGHNTLYWYLQNLGQGPELLIRYENEEAVDDSQLPKDRFSAERLKGVDSTLKIQPAELGDSAVYLCASSLGGIVENEQFFGPGTRLTVL.

This chain uses TRBV19 with TRBJ1-1; D is ambiguous. V was pared by 11 bases and J by 1 base, with 5 bases between. The CDR3 has 10 amino acids. CDR1 and CDR2 from the germline V gene are LNHDA and SQIVND (reference sequence). CDR3 sequence: CAGPNTEAFF. For the CDR3, the DNA is TGTGCCGGCCCGAACACTGAAGCTTTCTTT.

The chain joins TRBV30 to TRBJ1-1, with 10 bases matching TRBD1. The V and J ends lost 2 bases and 2 bases, in that order; junction bases with no gene match: 8. This CDR3 contains 16 residues. Looked up from germline, CDR1 is GTSNPN and CDR2 is SVGIG (reference sequence). The CDR3 DNA is TGTGCCTGGAGTAACTACCGGGACAGGGGAAACACTGAAGCTTTCTTT. Amino acids: CAWSNYRDRGNTEAFF.

This chain connects TRBV6-2 or TRBV6-3 to TRBJ1-2; D gene ambiguous. V was trimmed by 2 bases and J by 6 bases, leaving 10 bases between them. The CDR3 spans 13 residues. CDR1 MNHEY and CDR2 SVGEGT come from the germline V gene. CDR3 sequence (DNA): TGTGCCAGCAGTTACCCGGGTTTAAATGGCTACACCTTC. Its protein is CASSYPGLNGYTF.

The chain has TRBV7-2 and TRBJ1-2; D gene unclear. CDR3 length: 14 residues. From germline, CDR1 is SGHTA and CDR2 FQGNSA. The V end was cut by 6 bases, the J end by 0 bases, with 11 bases between. The CDR3 DNA is TGTGCCAGCAGGCGGGGATCAGCTAACTATGGCTACACCTTC. Its protein is CASRRGSANYGYTF.

This clone was observed a single time. The chain is built from TRBV5-1 and TRBJ1-6; 9 bases map to TRBD1. Germline CDR1 and CDR2: SGHRS and YFSETQ. Trimming took 4 bases from V and 10 from J; bases not matched to a gene: 12. The CDR3 has 16 residues. The CDR3 nucleotides read TGCGCCAGCAGCACCGGGCCGGGACAGGGTAGATCACCCCTCCACTTT. Translation: CASSTGPGQGRSPLHF.

V usage is TRBV7-2 and J usage is TRBJ2-3, with 10 bases aligning to TRBD1. V trimming: 1 base; J trimming: 4 bases; junction bases outside the gene matches: 5. Germline lookup yields CDR1 SGHTA and CDR2 FQGNSA. CDR3 length: 16 amino acids. CDR3 nucleotide sequence: TGTGCCAGCAGCTTAGTCGCGGGACAGGGGTCAGATACGCAGTATTTT. Translating gives CASSLVAGQGSDTQYF.

This clone has only a few counts. The chain is built from TRBV6-6 and TRBJ1-1; D is undetermined. The ends were cut back, 7 bases at V and 4 bases at J, with 22 bases in the middle. The CDR3 is made up of 16 amino acids. Germline CDR1 and CDR2: MNHNY and SVGAGI (reference sequence). CDR3 protein: CASNPEEWVVITEAFF. The CDR3 DNA follows: TGTGCCAGCAACCCCGAGGAGTGGGTTGTAATCACTGAAGCTTTCTTT.

This rearrangement joins TRBV15 to TRBJ1-5; D ambiguous. The CDR3 is made up of 20 amino acids. Trimming cost V 3 bases and J 0 bases, with 24 bases left between them. Germline lookup yields CDR1 LNHNV and CDR2 YYDKDF (reference sequence). For the CDR3, the DNA is TGTGCCACCAGCAGTGAAATTCTTGGCAGAGGAATTTATAGCAATCAGCCCCAGCATTTT. Residues: CATSSEILGRGIYSNQPQHF.